These 24 T cell receptor beta chains originate from one sample sequenced in a study of T cell responses to AZD1222 COVID-19 vaccine. Libraries were prepared by immunoSEQ multiplex PCR; TCRdb keeps only in-frame clonotypes and omits some of them. This sample carries more than 110,000 clones, under 95% of them seen once, and the ten largest clones take 2.5% to 3%. The sequenced sample was peripheral blood, obtained on day 0 of AZD1222 vaccination. These receptors were collected from an adult in good health.

CDR3 in amino acids: CASSLGTGGNQPQHF. CDR3 nucleotide sequence: TGTGCCAGCAGCTTGGGGACAGGGGGAAATCAGCCCCAGCATTTT. V usage is TRBV5-5 and J usage is TRBJ1-5, with 10 positions matching TRBD1. The CDR3 length is 15 residues. Per the germline V gene, CDR1 is SGHKS and CDR2 is YYEKEE (reference sequence). V trimming: 0 bases; J trimming: 4 bases; junction bases outside the gene matches: 1.

This clone was counted once. The chain is built from TRBV7-2 and TRBJ2-2, with D unclear. Germline V CDR1 and CDR2: SGHTA, FQGNSA. V lost 1 base to trimming and J lost 3 bases, with 9 bases between them. CDR3 length: 15 residues. The DNA of the CDR3 is TGTGCCAGCAGCTTAGACGGACCATACACCGGGGAGCTGTTTTTT. Amino acids: CASSLDGPYTGELFF.

V and J are TRBV4-1 and TRBJ1-4; 7 bases match TRBD1. The J segment lost 5 bases and the V segment lost 4 bases, leaving 7 bases of the junction unmatched. CDR1 MGHRA and CDR2 YSYEKL come from the germline V gene. The CDR3 runs 15 residues. The CDR3: CASSLSGTVNEKLFF. The CDR3 DNA sequence: TGCGCCAGCAGCCTTTCCGGGACAGTAAATGAAAAACTGTTTTTT.

V and J are TRBV9 and TRBJ2-3, with no clear D. The CDR3 sequence is 13 residues long. The V and J ends lost 3 bases and 11 bases respectively, with 16 bases between them. The germline V gene encodes CDR1 SGDLS and CDR2 YYNGEE. In DNA, the CDR3 is TGTGCCAGCAGCGAATACACGACAAGGGAGCAGTATTTT. Translated: CASSEYTTREQYF.

J is TRBJ1-5 and V is TRBV27; TRBD1 agrees at 7 bases. CDR1 is MNHEY and CDR2 is SMNVEV in the germline V gene (reference sequence). The CDR3 runs 13 residues. V shed 3 bases, J shed 10 bases, and the junction held 6 bases outside the gene matches. CDR3 coding DNA: TGTGCCAGCAGTTTGTTCAGGGGGTCCCCCCAGCATTTT. It codes for CASSLFRGSPQHF.

This chain links TRBV18 with TRBJ1-1; D might be TRBD1 (6 bases). The V gene's germline CDR1 is KGHSH and CDR2 LQKENI. Trimming pared 6 bases from V and 7 bases from J, leaving 18 bases between. The CDR3 sequence is 14 residues long. The CDR3 loop is CASSQETGHSEAFF. The CDR3 DNA follows: TGTGCCAGCTCGCAAGAAACAGGGCACAGTGAAGCTTTCTTT.

V is TRBV7-9 and J is TRBJ2-3; unclear D gene. The CDR3 length is 11 residues. V lost 9 bases and J 6 bases, leaving 10 bases between the germline ends. Per germline, CDR1 SEHNR and CDR2 FQNEAQ (reference sequence). CDR3 region: CASHYRDTQYF. The CDR3 DNA is TGTGCCAGTCATTACCGGGATACGCAGTATTTT.

The gene calls are TRBV12-2 and TRBJ2-7; no check of the table's D call, TRBD1, against the DNA was made. TRBV12-2 is a listed pseudogene. The CDR3 is 16 amino acids. The CDR3 protein is CASRFNHRDSSYEQYF. DNA of the CDR3: TGTGCAAGTCGCTTCAATCACAGAGACAGTTCCTACGAGCAGTACTTC.

V usage is TRBV28 and J usage is TRBJ2-5, with D possibly TRBD1 on 6 matching bases. The CDR3 has 12 residues. Germline values: CDR1 MDHEN, CDR2 SYDVKM. V shed 2 bases and J shed 5 bases, with 6 bases lying between them. CDR3 bases: TGTGCCAGCAGTTTACAGGGGGAGACCCAGTACTTC. Its translation is CASSLQGETQYF.

V gene TRBV5-3 combines with J gene TRBJ2-7; the D gene is possibly TRBD1 (6 bases). TRBV5-3 counts as an open reading frame of uncertain function. The CDR3 extends over 14 amino acids. V was trimmed by 4 bases and J by 6 bases, leaving 17 bases between them. The CDR3 sequence is CARSPSQGAIEQYF. CDR3 in DNA: TGTGCCAGAAGCCCATCACAGGGTGCCATCGAGCAGTACTTC.

This chain uses TRBV27 with TRBJ1-2; 9 bases fit TRBD1. Trimming removed 6 bases from V and 8 bases from J; junction bases left unmatched: 10. The CDR3 is made up of 14 amino acids. CDR1 and CDR2 from the germline V gene are MNHEY and SMNVEV (reference sequence). The CDR3 sequence is CASRLAGQGIGYTF. CDR3 in DNA: TGTGCCAGCAGGCTGGCGGGACAGGGAATAGGCTACACCTTC.

The chain has TRBV15 and TRBJ2-1; weak D call: TRBD1 (6 bases). In germline, CDR1 is LNHNV, CDR2 YYDKDF (reference sequence). The CDR3 sequence is 13 residues long. The V and J ends lost 5 bases and 6 bases respectively, with 11 bases between them. This CDR3 is CATSVRRGNEQFF. As DNA, the CDR3 is TGTGCCACCAGCGTACGCAGGGGCAATGAGCAGTTCTTC.

The chain combines TRBV5-1 with TRBJ1-2; D may be TRBD1 (6 bases). Trimming left V 5 bases short and J 2 bases short, with 16 bases between. Germline-derived CDR1 and CDR2 are SGHRS and YFSETQ. This CDR3 has 15 residues. CDR3 nucleotides: TGCGCCAGCAGGCGATCAGGGGCGGAGAACTATGGCTACACCTTC. It codes for CASRRSGAENYGYTF.

The rearrangement joins TRBV2 to TRBJ1-2; the D gene is possibly TRBD1 (6 bases). This CDR3 has 14 residues. The V end was cut by 6 bases, the J end by 4 bases, with 15 bases between. Germline loops: CDR1 SNHLY, CDR2 FYNNEI. The CDR3 here is CASREGGQLYGYTF. The CDR3 DNA reads TGTGCCAGCAGAGAGGGGGGGCAGCTCTATGGCTACACCTTC. Variable domain in full (rest from reference TRBV2 and TRBJ1-2): EPEVTQTPSHQVTQMGQEVILRCVPISNHLYFYWYRQILGQKVEFLVSFYNNEISEKSEIFDDQFSVERPDGSNFTLKIRSTKLEDSAMYFCASREGGQLYGYTFGSGTRLTVV.

The genes are TRBV11-2 and TRBJ2-7; D possibly corresponds to TRBD2 (6 bases). V lost 5 bases, J lost 5 bases, and 19 bases lay in between. Germline assignment: CDR1 SGHAT and CDR2 FQNNGV. The CDR3 extends over 15 amino acids. This CDR3 is CASSPGGMEWDEQYF. CDR3 coding DNA: TGTGCCAGCAGCCCTGGGGGGATGGAATGGGACGAGCAGTACTTC.

V is TRBV27 and J is TRBJ2-1; D tentatively reads TRBD1 or TRBD2 (5 bases each). Trimming took off 10 bases at V and 4 bases at J, with 11 bases between the two ends. This CDR3 comprises 12 residues. Per germline, CDR1 MNHEY and CDR2 SMNVEV (reference sequence). CDR3 in amino acids: CATRDPYNEQFF. The CDR3 DNA sequence: TGTGCCACCCGGGACCCATACAATGAGCAGTTCTTC.

The V and J genes are TRBV7-9 and TRBJ1-2; D possibly corresponds to TRBD1 (5 bases). Germline CDR1 SEHNR, CDR2 FQNEAQ (reference sequence). V lost 4 bases to trimming and J lost 4 bases, with 13 bases between them. This CDR3 has 14 residues. This CDR3 reads CASSSPAQGYGYTF. The CDR3 DNA follows: TGTGCCAGCAGCTCCCCGGCCCAGGGCTATGGCTACACCTTC.

This clone showed up just a few times. The J gene is TRBJ2-3, the V gene TRBV7-9; D remains ambiguous. Deletions cut 4 bases from V and 3 bases from J, with 17 bases between. This CDR3 is built from 16 residues. Germline V gives CDR1 SEHNR, CDR2 FQNEAQ (reference sequence). The CDR3 protein is CASSSVVAPGTDTQYF. The CDR3 nucleotides read TGTGCCAGCAGCTCCGTCGTAGCACCTGGGACAGATACGCAGTATTTT.

The V call is TRBV5-1, the J call TRBJ2-3; D could derive from TRBD1 or TRBD2 (5 bases each). Germline CDR1 SGHRS, CDR2 YFSETQ. V shed 6 bases and J shed 10 bases, with 21 bases lying between them. The CDR3 is 14 residues long. CDR3 residues: CASNTGTLDSAQYF. The CDR3 DNA is TGCGCCAGCAACACCGGGACCCTCGATAGCGCGCAGTATTTT. The complete variable domain, with remaining parts taken from reference TRBV5-1 and TRBJ2-3, reads KAGVTQTPRYLIKTRGQQVTLSCSPISGHRSVSWYQQTPGQGLQFLFEYFSETQRNKGNFPGRFSGRQFSNSRSEMNVSTLELGDSALYLCASNTGTLDSAQYFGPGTRLTVL.

V gene TRBV12-3 or TRBV12-4 combines with J gene TRBJ1-1, with D hard to call. V dropped 8 bases and J dropped 11 bases, with 12 bases sitting between them. The CDR3 is made up of 10 amino acids. CDR3 coding DNA: TGTGCCAGCGGCTCTGTCCGGGCTTTCTTT. It specifies CASGSVRAFF.

V gene TRBV6-2 or TRBV6-3 combines with J gene TRBJ1-2; D gene uncertain. Trimming stripped 2 bases from V and 4 bases from J, with 11 bases between. CDR1 and CDR2 from the germline V gene are MNHEY and SVGEGT. This CDR3 contains 14 residues. CDR3 bases: TGTGCCAGCAGTTACCTCTTGACCCTCTATGGCTACACCTTC. It translates to CASSYLLTLYGYTF.

The chain joins TRBV30 to TRBJ2-1, with 9 bases matching TRBD2. Germline V lookup: CDR1 GTSNPN, CDR2 SVGIG (reference sequence). The CDR3 has 14 amino acids. The junction had 10 bases not matched to a gene; V was cut back by 4 bases and J by 9 bases. CDR3: CAWKASGGIGEQFF. CDR3 coding DNA: TGTGCCTGGAAGGCCAGCGGGGGGATCGGTGAGCAGTTCTTC.

The V gene is TRBV12-3 or TRBV12-4, the J gene TRBJ2-3; maybe TRBD2 (6 bases). V lost 5 bases, J lost 10 bases, and 16 bases lay in between. The CDR3 extends over 13 amino acids. The CDR3 nucleotides read TGTGCCAGCAGTCTGACGCCGGGACTCCCGCAGTATTTT. As protein: CASSLTPGLPQYF.

This chain uses TRBV4-1 with TRBJ2-6; D might be TRBD1 (5 bases). Germline V gene lookup returns CDR1 MGHRA and CDR2 YSYEKL. This CDR3 comprises 17 residues. Trimming left V 4 bases short and J 4 bases short, with 17 bases between. The CDR3 reads CASSPRTPTTGANVLTF. The CDR3 region has the DNA TGCGCCAGCAGCCCGCGGACACCAACCACCGGGGCCAACGTCCTGACTTTC.